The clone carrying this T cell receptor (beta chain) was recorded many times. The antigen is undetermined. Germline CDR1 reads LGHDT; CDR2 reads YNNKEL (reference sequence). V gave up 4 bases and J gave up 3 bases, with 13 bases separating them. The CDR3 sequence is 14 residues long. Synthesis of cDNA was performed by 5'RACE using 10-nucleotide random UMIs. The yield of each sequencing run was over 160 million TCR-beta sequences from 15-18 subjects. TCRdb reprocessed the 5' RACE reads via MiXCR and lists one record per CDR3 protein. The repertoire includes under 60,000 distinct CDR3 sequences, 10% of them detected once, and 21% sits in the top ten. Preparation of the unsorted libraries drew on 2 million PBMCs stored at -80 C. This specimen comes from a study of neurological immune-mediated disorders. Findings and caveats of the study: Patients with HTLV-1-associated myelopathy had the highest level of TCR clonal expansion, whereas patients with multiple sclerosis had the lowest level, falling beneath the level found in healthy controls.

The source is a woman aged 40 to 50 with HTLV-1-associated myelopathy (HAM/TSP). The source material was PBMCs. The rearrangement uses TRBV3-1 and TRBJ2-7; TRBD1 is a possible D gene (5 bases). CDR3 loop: CASSLRRGNYEQYF. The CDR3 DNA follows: TGTGCCAGCAGCCTGAGAAGGGGTAACTACGAGCAGTACTTC.